This is a list of T cell receptor beta chains from one sample in a study of neurological immune-mediated disorders. TCRdb called the 5' RACE reads again in MiXCR, with one record for every CDR3 protein. This sample has roughly 30,000 distinct CDR3 sequences, with approximately 6.6% found just once. The specimen was PBMCs. The receptors derive from a woman aged 45-59 years in good health. Each CDR3 is given with its conserved first and last residue. D genes are given only for firm matches. Expanded clones are given a class, and other clones once, few, many or no size at all.

V gene	clone size	J gene	D gene	CDR3 protein	CDR3 DNA
TRBV7-2	many	TRBJ2-1	TRBD1	CASSFGQGWNEQFF	TGTGCCAGCAGCTTTGGACAGGGTTGGAATGAGCAGTTCTTC
TRBV20-1	many	TRBJ2-5	TRBD1	CSAPETGLETQYF	TGCAGTGCCCCAGAGACAGGGTTGGAGACCCAGTACTTC
TRBV5-1	many	TRBJ1-2	.	CASSLSPLDGYTF	TGCGCCAGCAGCTTAAGTCCTCTTGATGGCTACACCTTC
TRBV20-1	many	TRBJ1-1	.	CSAARPLITEAFF	TGCAGTGCTGCCCGTCCATTAATCACTGAAGCTTTCTTT
TRBV20-1	many	TRBJ2-3	TRBD2	CRSGEHGRAADTQYF	TGCAGGAGTGGAGAACACGGGAGGGCCGCAGATACGCAGTATTTT
TRBV20-1	many	TRBJ2-7	TRBD1	CSASPTGGRYEQYF	TGCAGTGCTAGTCCTACAGGGGGGAGGTACGAGCAGTACTTC
TRBV5-1	many	TRBJ1-2	TRBD1	CASSAGQGGAYGYTF	TGCGCCAGCAGCGCGGGACAGGGGGGAGCCTATGGCTACACCTTC
TRBV20-1	many	TRBJ1-6	.	CSAADCRSLHF	TGCAGTGCCGCAGACTGTAGGTCCCTCCACTTT
TRBV11-2	many	TRBJ2-3	.	CASSLEAGNTQYF	TGTGCCAGCAGCTTAGAGGCCGGTAATACGCAGTATTTT
TRBV20-1	.	TRBJ2-4	.	CSANEEAKNIKYF	TGCAGTGCCAACGAGGAAGCCAAAAACATTAAGTACTTC
TRBV20-1	many	TRBJ2-2	.	CSAHPASTPGTGELFF	TGCAGTGCTCATCCGGCCTCCACGCCCGGCACCGGGGAGCTGTTTTTT
TRBV28	many	TRBJ2-3	TRBD1	CASRDSSTDTQYF	TGTGCCAGCCGGGACAGTAGCACAGATACGCAGTATTTT
TRBV20-1	many	TRBJ2-7	.	CSARGASENSYEQYF	TGCAGTGCTAGAGGGGCTAGCGAGAATTCCTACGAGCAGTACTTC
TRBV5-5	many	TRBJ1-5	.	CAPGAQPQHF	TGTGCTCCGGGGGCCCAGCCCCAGCATTTT
TRBV11-3	.	TRBJ1-2	.	CASSFYICSAHWTGQYGYTF	.
TRBV28	many	TRBJ1-1	.	CASSRTYRIMNTEAFF	TGTGCCAGCAGTCGGACGTATCGGATCATGAACACTGAAGCTTTCTTT
TRBV12-3/TRBV12-4	medium-sized	TRBJ2-1	.	CASSFRIGGNEQFF	TGTGCCAGCAGTTTCCGGATCGGGGGTAATGAGCAGTTCTTC
TRBV5-1	many	TRBJ1-4	.	CASSSNSNEKLFF	TGCGCCAGCAGCTCTAACAGTAATGAAAAACTGTTTTTT
TRBV5-1	many	TRBJ2-3	.	CASSGGAYTDTQYF	TGCGCCAGCAGCGGGGGTGCCTACACAGATACGCAGTATTTT
TRBV28	many	TRBJ2-5	.	CASSWGSRGETQYF	TGTGCCAGCAGCTGGGGGTCTCGGGGAGAGACCCAGTACTTC
TRBV5-1	many	TRBJ1-1	.	CASSSEQVGTEAFF	TGCGCCAGCAGTTCTGAACAGGTGGGCACTGAAGCTTTCTTT
TRBV20-1	.	TRBJ2-3	TRBD2	CSASLRGGSDTQYF	TGCAGTGCTAGTCTGCGGGGGGGGTCAGATACGCAGTATTTT